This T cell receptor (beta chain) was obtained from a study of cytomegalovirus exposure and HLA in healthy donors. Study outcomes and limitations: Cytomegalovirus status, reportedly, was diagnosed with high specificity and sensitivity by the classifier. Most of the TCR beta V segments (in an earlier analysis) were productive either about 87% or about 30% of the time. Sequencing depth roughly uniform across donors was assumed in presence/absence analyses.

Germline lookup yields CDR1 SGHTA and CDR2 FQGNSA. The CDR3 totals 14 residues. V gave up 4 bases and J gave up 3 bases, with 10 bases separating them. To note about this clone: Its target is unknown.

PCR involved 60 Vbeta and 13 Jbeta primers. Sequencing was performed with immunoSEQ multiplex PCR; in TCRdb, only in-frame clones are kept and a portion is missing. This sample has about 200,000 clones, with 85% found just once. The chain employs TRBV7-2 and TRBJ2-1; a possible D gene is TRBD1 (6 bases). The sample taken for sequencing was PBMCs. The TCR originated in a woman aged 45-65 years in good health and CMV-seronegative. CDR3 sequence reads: CASSSRGFYNEQFF. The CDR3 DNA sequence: TGTGCCAGCAGCTCCAGGGGTTTCTACAATGAGCAGTTCTTC.